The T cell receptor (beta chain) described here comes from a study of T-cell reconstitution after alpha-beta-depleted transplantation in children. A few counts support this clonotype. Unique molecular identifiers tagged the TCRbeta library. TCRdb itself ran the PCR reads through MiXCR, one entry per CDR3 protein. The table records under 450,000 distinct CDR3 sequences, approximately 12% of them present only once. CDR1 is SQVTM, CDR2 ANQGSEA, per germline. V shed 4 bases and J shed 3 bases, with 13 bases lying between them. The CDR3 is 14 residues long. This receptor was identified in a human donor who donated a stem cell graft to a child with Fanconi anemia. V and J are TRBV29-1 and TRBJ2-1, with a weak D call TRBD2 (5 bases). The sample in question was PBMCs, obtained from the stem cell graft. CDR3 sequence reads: CSVASMEDYNEQFF. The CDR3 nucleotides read TGCAGCGTTGCCTCAATGGAGGACTACAATGAGCAGTTCTTC.